This TCR beta chain is from a study of blood T cells in healthy people across ages (dated by TCRdb to between 2014 and 2017). Study-wide context: In model experiments, roughly one uniquely barcoded TCR beta cDNA molecule per two T cells was captured by template switching. To track age-related changes in TCR beta repertoire diversity, the study relied on deep sequencing normalized with unique cDNA molecular identifiers. The donors were split into four age groups: young (average roughly 15 years), middle-aged (more than 35), aged (over 55) and long-lived (under 85). Donors of different ages were randomly distributed across sequencing lanes to avoid experimental bias. Using the same blood draw, the study looked at two additional independent replicas of 1 million unique cDNA reads for two donors, one aged 18 to 29 and the other aged 80 or older.

As regards this clonotype: The antigen this receptor binds is unknown. The input lacks base qualities; no much larger clone sits a single base away.

Libraries were built with 5' RACE. Instrument used: Illumina HiSeq 2500. A second PCR of 7 to 11 cycles was performed with a sample-barcoded 5' primer and a J-beta primer mix. Each TCR beta cDNA molecule received a unique molecular identifier from a template-switch 5' adaptor carrying 12 random nucleotides. Each sample yielded at least 3 million CDR3-containing paired-end reads. First-strand cDNA was synthesized from all RNA with the Mint cDNA synthesis kit, primed by a TRBC-specific oligonucleotide. All cDNA was treated with uracil-DNA glycosylase and then went through a first 18-cycle PCR with the universal primers M1SS and BC2_uni_R. In the paper's pipeline: For normalization, 1 million high-quality reads, each with a distinct molecular identifier, were randomly selected from each sample. Instead of being binned into consensus sequences, reads with shared molecular identifiers were discarded. CDR3 identification, clonotype clustering and error correction used MiTCR with a Q25 quality threshold and the strictest error-elimination algorithm. A nonparametric unseen species model with Euler transformation was used to estimate lower-bound total TCR beta diversity. TCRdb reprocessing: public reads trimmed at Q25 with fastp, clones called with MiXCR, in-frame beta chains kept. CDR3 protein duplicates are merged, each entry listing the most common genes and DNA. The V and J calls, along with clone size, are taken from TCRdb and not from the paper's own processing. The sample table holds about 640,000 distinct CDR3 sequences, of which around three fifths were seen once. The ten largest clones take up roughly 34% of the sample.

The study at large found these results: As age increased, observed TCR beta diversity per million T cells dropped in a roughly linear way, and a significant reduction was already evident by age about 40. Because profiling used bulk unsorted PBMCs, naive and antigen-experienced compartments could not be compared conclusively. Compared with the aged group, the long-lived group had more naive CD4+ T cells, fewer expanded clones and increased TCR diversity, suggesting age selection. Because the CMV infection status of the donors was unknown, age-related changes in expanded clonotypes may potentially have been confounded. The percentage of naive T cells measured by flow cytometry correlated strongly with observed TCR beta diversity. Total diversity estimates from one million sequenced T cells were considered lower bounds and underestimates.

The germline V gene (reference sequence) provides CDR1 MNHEY and CDR2 SMNVEV. CDR3 length: 15 amino acids, cysteine to phenylalanine. Here the CDR3 DNA is all that survives: 45 bases in frame from base 1. Trimming removed 5 bases from V and 1 base from J, leaving 14 bases between the germline ends. The donors were 40 or so Caucasian individuals from Russia, aged roughly 6 to 100 years, who were systemically healthy. Each donor gave roughly 11 milliliters of peripheral blood, drawn into EDTA-treated Vacutainer tubes. PBMCs were isolated by Ficoll-Paque density-gradient centrifugation, with at least 6.5 million obtained per sample. Trizol reagent was used to extract total RNA from PBMCs, with at least 6 micrograms per sample. The percentages of naive CD45RAhigh/CD27high T cells were determined by flow cytometry on a PBMC aliquot from every donor.

Here the chain combines TRBV27 and TRBJ2-5, with no confidently assigned D gene. Sequencing was carried out using blood. This sequence originates from a man aged 60 to 75 in good health. The CDR3 region reads CASSPKSVTQETQYF. The bases are TGTGCCAGCAGTCCTAAATCAGTGACCCAAGAGACCCAGTACTTC.